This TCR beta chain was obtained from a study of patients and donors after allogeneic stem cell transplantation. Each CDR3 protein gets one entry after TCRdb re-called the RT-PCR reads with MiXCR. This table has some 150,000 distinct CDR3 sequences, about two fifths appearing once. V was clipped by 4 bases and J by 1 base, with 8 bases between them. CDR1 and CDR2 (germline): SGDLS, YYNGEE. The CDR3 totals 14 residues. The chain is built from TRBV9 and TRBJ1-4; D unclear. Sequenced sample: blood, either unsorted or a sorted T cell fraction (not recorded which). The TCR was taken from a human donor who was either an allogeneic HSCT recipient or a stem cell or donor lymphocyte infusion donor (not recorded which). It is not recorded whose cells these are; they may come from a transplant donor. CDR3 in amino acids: CASSRALTNEKLFF. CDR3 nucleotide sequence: TGTGCCAGCAGCAGGGCCCTAACTAATGAAAAACTGTTTTTT.